This entry lists 29 T cell receptor beta chains sequenced from one sample in a study of identical twins. TCRdb itself ran the 5' RACE reads through MiXCR, one entry per CDR3 protein. The profile shows about 920,000 distinct CDR3 sequences, roughly an eighth of them singletons. These same records also appear under a second study, on yellow fever vaccine responses in identical twins.

The sequenced sample was PBMCs. Receptor source: a young woman in good health.

The rearrangement uses TRBV20-1 and TRBJ2-5, with TRBD2 identical over 9 bases. The CDR3 totals 17 residues. Germline trimming cut 2 bases from V and 1 base from J; bases unmatched to any gene: 11. CDR1 is DFQATT, CDR2 SNEGSKA, per germline (reference sequence). The DNA of the CDR3 is TGCAGTGCTAGATTCGGGCGACTAGCGGACTTCCAAGAGACCCAGTACTTC. It is translated as CSARFGRLADFQETQYF.

This clonotype was observed a handful of times. The CDR3 spells CSARELAGGTYEQYV. The CDR3 nucleotides are TGCAGTGCTAGAGAACTAGCGGGGGGGACCTACGAGCAGTACGTC. The rearrangement links TRBV20-1 to TRBJ2-7, with 13 bases fitting TRBD2. The V gene's germline CDR1 is DFQATT and CDR2 SNEGSKA (reference sequence). The CDR3 totals 15 residues. The junction had 1 base not matched to a gene; V was cut back by 0 bases and J by 2 bases.

This clonotype was detected many times. The J gene is TRBJ2-1, the V gene TRBV28, with D perhaps matching TRBD2 (6 bases). The germline V gene encodes CDR1 MDHEN and CDR2 SYDVKM. The V gene lost 1 base and the J gene lost 7 bases, with 17 bases spanning the gap. The CDR3 covers 16 residues. CDR3: CASSLFGTSTRNEQFF. CDR3 nucleotides: TGTGCCAGCAGTTTATTCGGGACTTCGACCCGGAATGAGCAGTTCTTC.

The chain is built from TRBV5-1 and TRBJ1-5, with D possibly TRBD1 on 5 matching bases. CDR1 is SGHRS and CDR2 is YFSETQ in the germline V gene. This CDR3 is built from 15 residues. The V gene lost 4 bases and the J gene lost 0 bases, with 11 bases spanning the gap. This chain's CDR3 is CASSVGGPSNQPQHF. CDR3 DNA sequence: TGCGCCAGCAGCGTCGGGGGACCTAGCAATCAGCCCCAGCATTTT. The full variable domain, its missing parts supplied by reference TRBV5-1 and TRBJ1-5, is KAGVTQTPRYLIKTRGQQVTLSCSPISGHRSVSWYQQTPGQGLQFLFEYFSETQRNKGNFPGRFSGRQFSNSRSEMNVSTLELGDSALYLCASSVGGPSNQPQHFGDGTRLSIL.

In its sample, this clonotype was seen a few times. This chain joins TRBV5-1 and TRBJ1-4, with no clear D. CDR3 length equals 15 residues. In germline, CDR1 is SGHRS, CDR2 YFSETQ. Trimming shortened V by 1 base and J by 8 bases, and 15 bases separated the two germline ends. The CDR3 sequence is CASSLSRVGEEKLFF. The DNA for the CDR3 is TGCGCCAGCAGCTTGTCCCGAGTTGGGGAAGAAAAACTGTTTTTT.

The chain uses TRBV29-1 and TRBJ2-7; weak D call: TRBD2 (6 bases). The germline gives CDR1 SQVTM, CDR2 ANQGSEA. The V end lost 5 bases, the J end lost 7 bases, and 24 bases lay between the germline ends. The CDR3 is 15 amino acids. CDR3 in DNA: TGCAGCGTTAGGCCCTCCCGGGAGCGATTGTGGGAGCAGTACTTC. Translation: CSVRPSRERLWEQYF.

The genes are TRBV24-1 and TRBJ2-5, with 8 bases that match TRBD1. The germline V gene encodes CDR1 KGHDR and CDR2 SFDVKD. There are 16 residues in the CDR3. Losses at the gene ends were 1 base for V and 5 bases for J; bases not matched to a gene: 8. The CDR3 DNA is TGTGCCACCAGTGATTTCCGACAGGGGCTGATCGAGACCCAGTACTTC. Its protein product is CATSDFRQGLIETQYF.

V usage is TRBV24-1 and J usage is TRBJ2-1; 13 positions agree with TRBD2. This CDR3 comprises 17 residues. Unmatched junction bases numbered 3, after V lost 3 bases and J lost 2 bases. CDR1 is KGHDR, CDR2 SFDVKD, per germline. The CDR3 sequence is CATSDPLAGGPYNEQFF. The CDR3 DNA is TGTGCCACCAGTGATCCACTAGCGGGAGGGCCCTACAATGAGCAGTTCTTC.

This clonotype was detected only a few times. The rearrangement joins TRBV2 to TRBJ2-2; D possibly corresponds to TRBD1 (6 bases). Per the germline V gene, CDR1 is SNHLY and CDR2 is FYNNEI. The germline V and J ends were trimmed by 7 bases and 6 bases, with 15 bases remaining between them. This CDR3 is built from 14 residues. CDR3 in DNA: TGTGCCAGCAAGGGTACAGGGTCGGCCGGGGAGCTGTTTTTT. Encoded protein: CASKGTGSAGELFF.

This clonotype showed up just a few times. The genes are TRBV28 and TRBJ2-7, with D uncertain. Trimming took 3 bases from V and 5 from J, leaving 8 bases between them. The CDR3 is 12 residues long. CDR1 is MDHEN, CDR2 SYDVKM, per germline. The CDR3 here is CASSFVLNEQYV. CDR3 sequence (DNA): TGTGCCAGCAGTTTTGTACTGAACGAGCAGTACGTC.

This clonotype was observed a single time. CDR3 bases: TGTGCCAGCAGCTCAACAGACCGGGGAGAAGCTTTCTTT. Protein: CASSSTDRGEAFF. The chain combines TRBV7-9 with TRBJ1-1, with no clear D. V lost 4 bases and J 8 bases, leaving 14 bases between the germline ends. The CDR3 is made up of 13 amino acids. Germline CDR1 SEHNR, CDR2 FQNEAQ (reference sequence).

This clonotype was found a few times. The chain joins TRBV19 to TRBJ2-1; D remains unclear. CDR3 length: 12 amino acids. Germline CDR1 and CDR2: LNHDA and SQIVND (reference sequence). V was clipped by 0 bases and J by 12 bases, with 9 bases between them. This CDR3 is CASSIEPTVQFF. DNA for the CDR3: TGTGCCAGTAGTATAGAACCGACGGTGCAGTTCTTC. Based on the CDR3 plus reference TRBV19 and TRBJ2-1, the full variable domain is DGGITQSPKYLFRKEGQNVTLSCEQNLNHDAMYWYRQDPGQGLRLIYYSQIVNDFQKGDIAEGYSVSREKKESFPLTVTSAQKNPTAFYLCASSIEPTVQFFGPGTRLTVL.

This clonotype was picked up a small number of times. The chain employs TRBV7-9 and TRBJ2-1; no firm D call. V lost 1 base and J 9 bases, leaving 7 bases between the germline ends. CDR1 and CDR2 (germline): SEHNR, FQNEAQ (reference sequence). The CDR3 is 12 residues long. The CDR3 DNA follows: TGTGCCAGCAGCTTAGAGAACACTGAGCAGTTCTTC. Amino acid sequence: CASSLENTEQFF.

The rearrangement links TRBV5-1 to TRBJ2-5; 7 bases align to TRBD2. With V trimmed by 1 base and J by 5 bases, 5 bases remained unmatched. The CDR3 is made up of 14 amino acids. Germline V CDR1 and CDR2: SGHRS, YFSETQ. CDR3 loop: CASSLNSGEETQYF. DNA of the CDR3: TGCGCCAGCAGCTTGAACAGCGGGGAGGAGACCCAGTACTTC.

The chain employs TRBV28 and TRBJ2-3; 8 bases align to TRBD2. Per the germline V gene, CDR1 is MDHEN and CDR2 is SYDVKM. This CDR3 is 12 amino acids long. DNA for the CDR3: TGTGCTCTCGGGGGGGCATCAGATACGCAGTATTTT. This gives the protein CALGGASDTQYF. Full variable domain (outside the CDR3, taken from reference TRBV28 and TRBJ2-3): DVKVTQSSRYLVKRTGEKVFLECVQDMDHENMFWYRQDPGLGLRLIYFSYDVKMKEKGDIPEGYSVSREKKERFSLILESASTNQTSMYLCALGGASDTQYFGPGTRLTVL.

The chain recombines TRBV11-2 with TRBJ2-7, with D tentatively TRBD1 (6 bases). Germline V gene data show CDR1 as SGHAT and CDR2 as FQNNGV. Trimming shortened V by 4 bases and J by 5 bases, and 15 bases separated the two germline ends. This CDR3 is 14 amino acids long. The CDR3 spells CASSSLSGQNEQYV. DNA for the CDR3: TGTGCCAGCAGCTCACTCTCCGGACAGAACGAGCAGTACGTC.

This clonotype has just a few counts. The V gene is TRBV20-1, the J gene TRBJ2-3, with 14 bases fitting TRBD2. Germline CDR1 reads DFQATT; CDR2 reads SNEGSKA (reference sequence). This CDR3 is 17 amino acids long. Trimming removed 6 bases from V and 5 bases from J; junction bases left unmatched: 13. DNA of the CDR3: TGCAGTGCGGGACTAGCGGGGGCGTACATGGGGAAAGATACGCAGTATTTT. It specifies CSAGLAGAYMGKDTQYF.

This clonotype has more than one count but fewer than ten. The V and J genes are TRBV6-5 and TRBJ2-1, with TRBD2 matching over 9 bases. Looked up from germline, CDR1 is MNHEY and CDR2 is SVGAGI. J lost 10 bases, V lost 4 bases, and 14 bases had no gene match. This CDR3 has 16 residues. The CDR3 spells CASSSVPSGISWEQFF. CDR3 nucleotide sequence: TGTGCCAGCAGTTCGGTACCTAGCGGGATATCGTGGGAGCAGTTCTTC.

V usage is TRBV7-6 and J usage is TRBJ2-2; D is undetermined. CDR1 and CDR2 (germline): SGHVS, FNYEAQ. The V end was cut by 3 bases, the J end by 8 bases, with 10 bases between. CDR3 length: 13 amino acids. CDR3 in amino acids: CASSFATPGELFF. CDR3 bases: TGTGCCAGCAGCTTTGCGACACCGGGGGAGCTGTTTTTT.

This clonotype was seen a handful of times. The chain has TRBV28 and TRBJ2-7; D uncertain. The CDR3 consists of 14 residues. V was trimmed by 1 base and J by 0 bases, leaving 7 bases between them. Per germline, CDR1 MDHEN and CDR2 SYDVKM. In nucleotides, the CDR3 is TGTGCCAGCAGTTTATTCGGAGACTCCTACGAGCAGTACTTC. Protein product: CASSLFGDSYEQYF. Full variable domain (missing parts from reference TRBV28 and TRBJ2-7): DVKVTQSSRYLVKRTGEKVFLECVQDMDHENMFWYRQDPGLGLRLIYFSYDVKMKEKGDIPEGYSVSREKKERFSLILESASTNQTSMYLCASSLFGDSYEQYFGPGTRLTVT.

This clonotype was seen a handful of times. The chain uses TRBV27 and TRBJ2-1, with 8 bases lining up with TRBD2. Germline trimming cut 4 bases from V and 4 bases from J; bases unmatched to any gene: 18. The CDR3 is 19 amino acids. Germline lookup yields CDR1 MNHEY and CDR2 SMNVEV (reference sequence). The CDR3 here is CASSSPTIPGLGVYNEQFF. CDR3 bases: TGTGCCAGCAGTTCCCCTACAATTCCGGGACTAGGGGTTTACAATGAGCAGTTCTTC.

This clonotype was counted once. V gene TRBV3-1 combines with J gene TRBJ2-7, with D perhaps TRBD2 (6 bases). The V end was cut by 2 bases, the J end by 6 bases, with 14 bases between. From germline, CDR1 is LGHDT and CDR2 YNNKEL (reference sequence). The CDR3 contains 14 residues. The CDR3 coding sequence is TGTGCCAGCAGCCAAAGAAGCCGGGGGTCCGAGCAGTACTTC. It codes for CASSQRSRGSEQYF.

The chain is built from TRBV28 and TRBJ1-5; TRBD1 is a possible D gene (6 bases). Germline CDR1 is MDHEN and CDR2 is SYDVKM. The CDR3 spans 15 residues. Trimming pared 7 bases from V and 3 bases from J, leaving 16 bases between. The CDR3 here is CASMGGGVINQPQHF. The CDR3 DNA is TGTGCCAGCATGGGGGGCGGTGTGATCAATCAGCCCCAGCATTTT. The whole variable domain, remainder taken from reference TRBV28 and TRBJ1-5, is DVKVTQSSRYLVKRTGEKVFLECVQDMDHENMFWYRQDPGLGLRLIYFSYDVKMKEKGDIPEGYSVSREKKERFSLILESASTNQTSMYLCASMGGGVINQPQHFGDGTRLSIL.

This clonotype has just a few counts. The chain couples TRBV4-2 to TRBJ2-3; 9 bases are a match to TRBD1. J lost 8 bases, V lost 2 bases, and 11 bases had no gene match. The CDR3 spans 16 residues. Germline V gives CDR1 LGHNA, CDR2 YNFKEQ. CDR3: CASSQWRGQGEGTQYF. As DNA, the CDR3 is TGTGCCAGCAGCCAATGGAGGGGACAGGGAGAGGGTACGCAGTATTTT.

V is TRBV4-1 and J is TRBJ2-4, with TRBD2 identical over 9 bases. This CDR3 contains 16 residues. V trimming: 5 bases; J trimming: 2 bases; junction bases outside the gene matches: 7. The germline CDR1 and CDR2 sequences are MGHRA and YSYEKL. DNA for the CDR3: TGCGCCAGCAGCAGGTCTAGCGGGGTGACCAAAAACATTCAGTACTTC. Its protein is CASSRSSGVTKNIQYF.

The sample holds one count of this clonotype. V and J are TRBV2 and TRBJ2-6; no firm D call. Germline lookup yields CDR1 SNHLY and CDR2 FYNNEI. The V and J ends lost 11 bases and 0 bases respectively, with 11 bases between them. This CDR3 comprises 14 residues. The CDR3, as DNA: TGTGCCGTAAGGCCGGGCTCTGGGGCCAACGTCCTGACTTTC. This gives the protein CAVRPGSGANVLTF.

The sample holds a few counts of this clonotype. The rearrangement uses TRBV10-3 and TRBJ2-1; D not certain. This CDR3 is 15 amino acids long. Trimming stripped 7 bases from V and 0 bases from J, with 13 bases between. CDR1 ENHRY and CDR2 SYGVKD come from the germline V gene. The CDR3 protein is CAIIFSGRSYNEQFF. CDR3 nucleotide sequence: TGTGCCATCATCTTTTCCGGGCGCTCCTACAATGAGCAGTTCTTC.

There are many counts of this clonotype. The CDR3 DNA is TGCGCCAGCAGCTTGGAAGGTCTGAATGAGCAGTTCTTC. This encodes CASSLEGLNEQFF. This rearrangement joins TRBV5-1 to TRBJ2-1, with no clear D. CDR1 is SGHRS, CDR2 YFSETQ, per germline. V lost 0 bases and J lost 7, with 8 bases in between. The CDR3 has 13 residues.

In its sample, this clonotype was seen many times. The genes are TRBV10-3 and TRBJ1-5; TRBD1 might be the D (6 bases). Germline CDR1 reads ENHRY; CDR2 reads SYGVKD. The CDR3 length is 11 residues. The V gene lost 11 bases and the J gene lost 6 bases, with 11 bases spanning the gap. This CDR3 reads CASGGGQPQHF. For the CDR3, the DNA is TGTGCCTCCGGGGGCGGTCAGCCCCAGCATTTT.